Following are 4 T cell receptor beta chains from one sample sequenced in a study of control samples from healthy donors and cancer patients. Method: immunoSEQ multiplex PCR; TCRdb's copy keeps in-frame clones and lacks some. Of about 150,000 clones listed, approximately 93% are singletons. Sequenced sample: blood. The source is a man aged 35 to 55 in good health.

This rearrangement joins TRBV30 to TRBJ1-2; 8 bases map to TRBD1. The CDR3 contains 13 residues. Losses at the gene ends were 2 bases for V and 7 bases for J; bases not matched to a gene: 6. Germline CDR1 GTSNPN, CDR2 SVGIG (reference sequence). CDR3 amino acids: CAWSSRGLTGYTF. The CDR3 DNA reads as TGTGCCTGGAGTTCCAGGGGGCTTACTGGCTACACCTTC.

This chain joins TRBV30 and TRBJ1-1, with unresolved D. Trimming took off 5 bases at V and 5 bases at J, with 9 bases between the two ends. CDR1 and CDR2 from the germline V gene are GTSNPN and SVGIG (reference sequence). The CDR3 length is 11 residues. CDR3 nucleotides: TGTGCCTGGGTGCTGAGGACTGAAGCTTTCTTT. Translation gives CAWVLRTEAFF.

The genes are TRBV19 and TRBJ1-2; a possible D gene is TRBD1 (5 bases). Germline CDR1 reads LNHDA; CDR2 reads SQIVND (reference sequence). CDR3 length equals 12 residues. V gave up 9 bases and J gave up 3 bases, with 11 bases separating them. The CDR3 nucleotides read TGTGCCAGCCGAACGGGGGACTATGGCTACACCTTC. Its protein is CASRTGDYGYTF.

The chain is built from TRBV27 and TRBJ2-2, with D perhaps being TRBD1 or TRBD2 (5 bases each). The CDR3 runs to 14 residues. Germline assignment: CDR1 MNHEY and CDR2 SMNVEV (reference sequence). V was trimmed by 3 bases and J by 7 bases, leaving 12 bases between them. As DNA, the CDR3 is TGTGCCAGCAGTTTTCAAGGGGCGGGCGGGGAGCTGTTTTTT. This translates into CASSFQGAGGELFF.